This T cell receptor (beta chain) was captured in a study of Tregs in tolerant kidney transplant recipients. V was clipped by 2 bases and J by 1 base; unmatched bases: 3. This CDR3 is built from 15 residues. From germline, CDR1 is SGHTA and CDR2 FQGNSA. The method was immunoSEQ multiplex PCR; TCRdb's version includes in-frame clones alone and lacks a portion of them. This table lists 45,000 to 55,000 clones. In regard to this clone: The DNA ends 3 residues before the CDR3 does, and the rest of the CDR3 is filled in from the germline J gene.

This chain connects TRBV7-2 to TRBJ2-7; 9 bases map to TRBD2. This sample comprised CD4+ T cells from blood, obtained before the transplant. This clonotype was obtained from a human donor who received a combined kidney and bone marrow transplant. The CDR3 reads CASSLPAGGSYEQYF. The sequenced CDR3 bases are TGTGCCAGCAGCTTACCAGCGGGAGGTTCCTACGAG.